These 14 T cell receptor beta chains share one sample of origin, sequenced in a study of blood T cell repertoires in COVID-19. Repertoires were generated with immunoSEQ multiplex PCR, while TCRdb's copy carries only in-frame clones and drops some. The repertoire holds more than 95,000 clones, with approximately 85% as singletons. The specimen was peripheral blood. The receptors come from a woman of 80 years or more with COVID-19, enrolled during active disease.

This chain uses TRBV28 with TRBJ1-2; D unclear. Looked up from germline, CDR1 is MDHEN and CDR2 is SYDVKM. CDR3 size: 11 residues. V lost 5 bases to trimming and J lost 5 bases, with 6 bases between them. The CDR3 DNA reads TGTGCCAGCAGTAAACAGTATGGCTACACCTTC. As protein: CASSKQYGYTF.

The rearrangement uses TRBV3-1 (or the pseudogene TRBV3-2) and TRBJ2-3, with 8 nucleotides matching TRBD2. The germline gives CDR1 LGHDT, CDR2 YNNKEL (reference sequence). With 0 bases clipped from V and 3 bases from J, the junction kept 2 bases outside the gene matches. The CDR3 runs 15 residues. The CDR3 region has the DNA TGTGCCAGCAGCCAAGAGGGCGGGAGGACAGATACGCAGTATTTT. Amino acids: CASSQEGGRTDTQYF.

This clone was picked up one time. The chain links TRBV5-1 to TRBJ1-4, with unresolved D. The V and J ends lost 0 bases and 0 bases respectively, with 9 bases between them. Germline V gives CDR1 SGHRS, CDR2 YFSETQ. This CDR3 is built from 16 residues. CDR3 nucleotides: TGCGCCAGCAGCTTGGCGGTGCAGGCAACTAATGAAAAACTGTTTTTT. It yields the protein CASSLAVQATNEKLFF.

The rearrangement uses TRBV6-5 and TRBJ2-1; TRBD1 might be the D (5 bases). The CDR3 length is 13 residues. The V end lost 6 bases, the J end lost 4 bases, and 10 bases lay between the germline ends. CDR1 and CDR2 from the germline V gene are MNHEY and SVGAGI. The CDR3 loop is CASRQTGYNEQFF. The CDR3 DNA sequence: TGTGCCAGCAGACAAACAGGTTACAATGAGCAGTTCTTC.

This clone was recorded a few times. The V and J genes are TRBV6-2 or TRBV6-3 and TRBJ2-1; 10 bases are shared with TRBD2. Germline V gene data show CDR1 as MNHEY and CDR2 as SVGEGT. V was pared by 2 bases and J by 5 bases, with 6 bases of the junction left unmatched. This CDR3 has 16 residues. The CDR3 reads CASSYPGTSEDNEQFF. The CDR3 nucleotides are TGTGCCAGCAGTTACCCCGGGACTAGCGAGGACAATGAGCAGTTCTTC.

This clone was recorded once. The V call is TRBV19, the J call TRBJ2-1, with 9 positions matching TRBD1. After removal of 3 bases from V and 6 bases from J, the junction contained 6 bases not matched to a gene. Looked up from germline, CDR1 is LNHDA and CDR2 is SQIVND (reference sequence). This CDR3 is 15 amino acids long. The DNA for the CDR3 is TGTGCCAGTAGTATTTCACAGGGGGCAGGCAATGAGCAGTTCTTC. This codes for CASSISQGAGNEQFF.

CDR3 DNA sequence: TGTGCCAGCAGCCTCGGGACAGCCGAAAAACTGTTTTTT. Translating it yields CASSLGTAEKLFF. The chain couples TRBV14 to TRBJ1-4, with 7 bases aligning to TRBD1. Germline CDR1 SGHDN, CDR2 FVKESK. The CDR3 is made up of 13 amino acids. V lost 4 bases to trimming and J lost 8 bases; unmatched junction nucleotides: 4.

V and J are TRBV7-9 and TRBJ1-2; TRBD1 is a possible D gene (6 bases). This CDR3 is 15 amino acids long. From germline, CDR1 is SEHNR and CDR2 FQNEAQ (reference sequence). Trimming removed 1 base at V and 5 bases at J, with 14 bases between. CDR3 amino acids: CASSLEGGLRYGYTF. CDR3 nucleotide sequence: TGTGCCAGCAGCTTAGAGGGGGGGCTGCGGTATGGCTACACCTTC.

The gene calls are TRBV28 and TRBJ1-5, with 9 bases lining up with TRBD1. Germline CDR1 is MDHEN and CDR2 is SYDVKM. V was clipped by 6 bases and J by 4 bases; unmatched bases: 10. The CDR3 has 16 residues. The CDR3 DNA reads TGTGCCAGCAGCCATAATACAGGGGGCGTAAATCAGCCCCAGCATTTT. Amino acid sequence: CASSHNTGGVNQPQHF.

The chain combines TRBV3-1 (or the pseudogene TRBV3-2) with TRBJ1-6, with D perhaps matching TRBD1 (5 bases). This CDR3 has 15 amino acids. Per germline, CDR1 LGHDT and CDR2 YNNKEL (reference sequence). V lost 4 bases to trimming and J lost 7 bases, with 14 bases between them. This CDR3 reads CASSPHSGKNSPLHF. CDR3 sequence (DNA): TGTGCCAGCAGCCCCCATTCAGGGAAGAATTCACCCCTCCACTTT.

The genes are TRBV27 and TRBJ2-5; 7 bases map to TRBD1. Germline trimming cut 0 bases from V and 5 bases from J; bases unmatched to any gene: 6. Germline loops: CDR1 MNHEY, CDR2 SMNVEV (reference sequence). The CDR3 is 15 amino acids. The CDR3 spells CASSLSGRGPETQYF. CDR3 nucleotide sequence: TGTGCCAGCAGTTTATCAGGAAGGGGGCCGGAGACCCAGTACTTC.

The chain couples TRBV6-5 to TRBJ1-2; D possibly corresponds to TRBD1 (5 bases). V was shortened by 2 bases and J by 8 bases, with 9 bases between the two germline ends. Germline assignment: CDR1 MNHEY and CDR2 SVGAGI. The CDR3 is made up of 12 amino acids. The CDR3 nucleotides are TGTGCCAGCAGTTACGGGGACTTCGGCTACACCTTC. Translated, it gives CASSYGDFGYTF.

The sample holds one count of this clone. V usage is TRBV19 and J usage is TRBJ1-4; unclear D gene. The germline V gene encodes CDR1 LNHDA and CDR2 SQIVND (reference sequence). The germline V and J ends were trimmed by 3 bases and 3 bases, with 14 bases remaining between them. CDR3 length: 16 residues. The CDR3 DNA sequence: TGTGCCAGTAGTATGGGCAGGCGAATATCTAATGAAAAACTGTTTTTT. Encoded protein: CASSMGRRISNEKLFF.

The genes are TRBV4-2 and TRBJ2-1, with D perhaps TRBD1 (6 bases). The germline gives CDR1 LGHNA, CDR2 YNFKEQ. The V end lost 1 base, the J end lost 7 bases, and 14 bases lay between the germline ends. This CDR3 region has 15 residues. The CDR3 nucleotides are TGTGCCAGCAGCCAAGGGGGGCTAGCCCCTAATGAGCAGTTCTTC. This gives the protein CASSQGGLAPNEQFF.